Listed below are T cell receptor beta chains from one sample, sequenced in a study of CD8+CD57+ T cells in acquired aplastic anemia. TCRdb re-called the reads through MiXCR, storing one row per CDR3 protein. The data show some 180,000 distinct CDR3 sequences, with more than 60% seen just once and roughly 46% held by the top ten. Sequenced sample: sorted CD4+, CD8+, or CD8+CD57+ T cells (not recorded which) from PBMCs. All receptors derive from a human donor with aplastic anemia. Both conserved end residues are trimmed from each CDR3.

CDR3 protein: ASSERTGVGANVLT; CDR3 length: 14; V gene: TRBV6-4
CDR3 protein: ASSLAASGNEQF; CDR3 length: 12; V gene: TRBV7-8
CDR3 protein: ASSVSLSKSSYEQY; CDR3 length: 14; V gene: TRBV12-3/TRBV12-4
CDR3 protein: ASRPAPVDTIY; CDR3 length: 11; V gene: TRBV19
CDR3 protein: ATRRGSTDTQY; CDR3 length: 11; V gene: TRBV15
CDR3 protein: SARDRGGPRGELF; CDR3 length: 13; V gene: TRBV20-1
CDR3 protein: ASSLTKTSEAF; CDR3 length: 11; V gene: TRBV5-1
CDR3 protein: ASSRTSIDTQY; CDR3 length: 11; V gene: TRBV5-1
CDR3 protein: ASSQEHRSGIEAF; CDR3 length: 13; V gene: TRBV4-1
CDR3 protein: ATSRLNNEQF; CDR3 length: 10; V gene: TRBV15
CDR3 protein: ASSYSGGFYEQY; CDR3 length: 12; V gene: TRBV6-4